These 13 T cell receptor beta chains were sequenced from one sample in a study of T-cell memory formation after mild COVID-19. One entry per CDR3 protein results from TCRdb running MiXCR on the 5' RACE reads. The sample holds 25,000 to 35,000 distinct CDR3 sequences; roughly 12% are singletons and the top ten take roughly 15%. Specimen: PBMCs or a T cell subset sorted from them (not recorded which). The receptors originated from an adult woman who had mild COVID-19 (a few samples of this study predate the infection). Cell type and time point are not known.

This chain joins TRBV18 and TRBJ1-2; D remains ambiguous. CDR3 length: 12 amino acids. The V end was cut by 2 bases, the J end by 5 bases, with 6 bases between. Germline CDR1 reads KGHSH; CDR2 reads LQKENI. CDR3 DNA sequence: TGTGCCAGCTCACCAGAGGGATATGGCTACACCTTC. Its protein product is CASSPEGYGYTF.

By share, this clonotype counts as medium-sized (0.01 to 0.1%). This rearrangement joins TRBV20-1 to TRBJ1-6; 10 bases agree with TRBD1. CDR1 is DFQATT, CDR2 SNEGSKA, per germline (reference sequence). The CDR3 has 15 amino acids. Unmatched junction bases numbered 9, after V lost 5 bases and J lost 8 bases. The CDR3 nucleotides read TGCAGTGCTCGCCGAGGGGGGACAGGGGATTCACCCCTCCACTTT. It specifies CSARRGGTGDSPLHF.

This clonotype was recorded at least ten times. V gene TRBV12-3 or TRBV12-4 combines with J gene TRBJ2-1; 8 bases align to TRBD1. The J segment lost 10 bases and the V segment lost 5 bases, leaving 7 bases of the junction unmatched. The CDR3 extends over 13 amino acids. CDR3 in amino acids: CASSPDRGQEQFF. CDR3 DNA sequence: TGTGCCAGCAGTCCCGACAGGGGTCAGGAGCAGTTCTTC.

There are many counts of this clonotype. This chain uses TRBV18 with TRBJ1-1; unclear D gene. In germline, CDR1 is KGHSH, CDR2 LQKENI. The CDR3 length is 12 residues. The ends were cut back, 1 base at V and 4 bases at J, with 4 bases in the middle. The DNA of the CDR3 is TGTGCCAGCTCACCACAACCCACTGAAGCTTTCTTT. It yields the protein CASSPQPTEAFF.

This clonotype was counted many times. The CDR3 region is CASSLGRGYRSYEQYF. CDR3 nucleotides: TGTGCCAGCAGTCTCGGACGCGGATACCGTTCCTACGAGCAGTACTTC. The gene calls are TRBV6-2 or TRBV6-3 and TRBJ2-7; D gene unclear. The CDR3 has 16 residues. The V end was cut by 5 bases, the J end by 1 base, with 18 bases between. Germline-derived CDR1 and CDR2 are MNHEY and SVGEGT.

In its sample, this clonotype is medium-sized. This chain links TRBV5-6 with TRBJ2-3; a weak D match, TRBD1 (6 bases). The CDR3 is 16 residues long. Germline loops: CDR1 SGHDT, CDR2 YYEEEE. The V gene lost 3 bases and the J gene lost 1 base, with 15 bases spanning the gap. Here the CDR3 reads CASSSVGARGTDTQYF. The CDR3 DNA follows: TGTGCCAGCAGCTCCGTGGGGGCGAGGGGCACAGATACGCAGTATTTT.

There are many counts of this clonotype. The chain employs TRBV4-2 and TRBJ2-5; no definite D call. The V gene's germline CDR1 is LGHNA and CDR2 YNFKEQ. V lost 0 bases and J 2 bases, leaving 10 bases between the germline ends. The CDR3 has 15 residues. CDR3 in amino acids: CASSQDLMGQETQYF. For the CDR3, the DNA is TGTGCCAGCAGCCAAGATCTAATGGGGCAAGAGACCCAGTACTTC.

Ten or more counts support this clonotype. The V call is TRBV21-1, the J call TRBJ2-1; the D call TRBD1 from the table was never checked on the DNA. TRBV21-1 is listed as a pseudogene. The CDR3 is made up of 13 amino acids. The chain's CDR3 is CASNGTAFNEQFF. The CDR3 coding sequence is TGTGCCAGCAACGGGACAGCCTTTAATGAGCAGTTCTTC.

The chain combines TRBV2 with TRBJ2-5; D is perhaps TRBD1 (5 bases). This CDR3 is built from 15 residues. V was trimmed by 6 bases and J by 7 bases, leaving 21 bases between them. In germline, CDR1 is SNHLY, CDR2 FYNNEI. The CDR3 region has the DNA TGTGCCAGCAGGGCACCCTCGTCATCTCAGGGGACCCAGTACTTC. Its protein product is CASRAPSSSQGTQYF.

The chain recombines TRBV5-1 with TRBJ1-4; D may be TRBD1 (5 bases). V gave up 0 bases and J gave up 2 bases, with 8 bases separating them. The germline V gene has CDR1 SGHRS and CDR2 YFSETQ. This CDR3 contains 15 residues. The CDR3 is CASSLAGSTNEKLFF. The DNA of the CDR3 is TGCGCCAGCAGCTTGGCAGGGAGTACTAATGAAAAACTGTTTTTT.

This clonotype was recorded at least ten times. The CDR3 DNA sequence: TGTGCCAGCAGCGTAGGAATGGATTGGGGCACTGAAGCTTTCTTT. Protein: CASSVGMDWGTEAFF. This chain links TRBV9 with TRBJ1-1, with D hard to call. With 0 bases removed from V and 4 bases from J, the gap between germline ends came to 13 bases. Germline loops: CDR1 SGDLS, CDR2 YYNGEE. CDR3 size: 15 residues. The full variable domain, in which reference TRBV9 and TRBJ1-1 provide the parts outside the CDR3, is DSGVTQTPKHLITATGQRVTLRCSPRSGDLSVYWYQQSLDQGLQFLIQYYNGEERAKGNILERFSAQQFPDLHSELNLSSLELGDSALYFCASSVGMDWGTEAFFGQGTRLTVV.

This clonotype appeared many times. J is TRBJ2-7 and V is TRBV18; 7 positions match TRBD1. The CDR3 is 13 residues long. Germline loops: CDR1 KGHSH, CDR2 LQKENI. After removal of 3 bases from V and 6 bases from J, the junction contained 5 bases not matched to a gene. The CDR3 here is CASSPGQVGEQYF. The CDR3 coding sequence is TGTGCCAGCTCACCTGGACAGGTAGGCGAGCAGTACTTC. Full variable domain (remainder filled in from reference TRBV18 and TRBJ2-7): NAGVMQNPRHLVRRRGQEARLRCSPMKGHSHVYWYRQLPEEGLKFMVYLQKENIIDESGMPKERFSAEFPKEGPSILRIQQVVRGDSAAYFCASSPGQVGEQYFGPGTRLTVT.

This clonotype was observed at least ten times. The rearrangement joins TRBV6-4 to TRBJ2-1, with TRBD2 as a possible D gene (7 bases). The CDR3 sequence is 14 residues long. Trimming left V 2 bases short and J 7 bases short, with 12 bases between. Germline V gene data show CDR1 as MRHNA and CDR2 as SNTAGT. DNA for the CDR3: TGTGCCAGCAGTGACAACGGGGGGCATAATGAGCAGTTCTTC. Its protein is CASSDNGGHNEQFF.